This T cell receptor beta chain was recorded in a study of OX40 agonist ivuxolimab in advanced cancers. The wider study: At just under 85% male, the cohort had a mean age of roughly 60 years, ranging from about 23 to 79. Previous treatment with anti-PD-1, anti-PD-L1 or anti-CTLA-4 therapy was allowed; about 37% had received some.

The repertoire was sequenced with immunoSEQ multiplex PCR; TCRdb's copy has only in-frame clones and lacks some. This table has 9,500 to 15,000 clones, about 81% appearing once. CDR1 and CDR2 (germline): SGDLS, YYNGEE. V gave up 4 bases and J gave up 2 bases; unmatched junction bases: 5. This CDR3 region has 14 residues. The sequence was collected from an adult with an advanced solid tumor such as melanoma, head and neck, liver or kidney cancer. The chain combines TRBV9 with TRBJ2-7; TRBD1 aligns across 8 bases. This sample comprised CD4+ or CD8+ T cells sorted from blood, obtained in a trial of the OX40 agonist ivuxolimab. The CDR3 spells CASSPSGQAYEQYF. CDR3 nucleotide sequence: TGTGCCAGCAGCCCGTCGGGACAGGCCTACGAGCAGTACTTC.